This T cell receptor (beta chain) was observed in a study of OX40 agonist ivuxolimab in advanced cancers. Study-wide points: Near-lowest levels of clonal expansion characterized partial responders at 0.1-3.0 mg/kg. Clonal expansion was seen in CD4+ and CD8+ blood T cells by week 6 at 0.1 to 3.0 mg/kg. The mean number of expanded clones was higher in CD8+ T cells than in CD4+.

Germline values: CDR1 GTSNPN, CDR2 SVGIG (reference sequence). This CDR3 region has 12 residues. V dropped 2 bases and J dropped 1 base, with 6 bases sitting between them. This clone was observed once. Antigen specificity is unknown. Libraries were prepared by immunoSEQ multiplex PCR; TCRdb keeps only in-frame clonotypes and omits some of them. The table shows tens of thousands of clones, with approximately 81% occurring only once. This sequence was found in an adult with an advanced solid tumor such as melanoma, head and neck, liver or kidney cancer. Sequencing used CD4+ or CD8+ T cells sorted from blood, obtained in a trial of the OX40 agonist ivuxolimab. The chain employs TRBV30 and TRBJ2-7; D gene uncertain. CDR3: CAWSMGSYEQYF. For the CDR3, the DNA is TGTGCCTGGAGTATGGGTTCCTACGAGCAGTACTTC.